This TCR beta chain was recovered during a study of T cells in Graves' hyperthyroidism and ophthalmopathy. RNA transcripts gave rise to amplified TCR beta CDR3 regions. Using the HTBI primer set, a first-round RT-PCR was run on the TCR CDR3. Each CDR3 protein gets one entry after TCRdb re-called the multiplex PCR reads with MiXCR. Of 660,000 or so distinct CDR3 sequences in the sample, around 21% were seen once. Sequencing was done on a sample of blood. The clonotype originates from a man under 40 with Graves' ophthalmopathy.

The CDR3 region has the DNA TGTGCCAGCAGCAGAGACGTAAGCTCTGGAAACACCATATATTTT. It specifies CASSRDVSSGNTIYF. The chain carries TRBV9 and TRBJ1-3; D gene unclear. CDR3 size: 15 residues. The ends were cut back, 4 bases at V and 0 bases at J, with 11 bases in the middle. Germline loops: CDR1 SGDLS, CDR2 YYNGEE.